A selection of T cell receptor beta chains follows, all from one sample in a study of neoadjuvant anti-PD-1 for oral cavity cancer. The repertoire was sequenced with immunoSEQ multiplex PCR; TCRdb's copy has only in-frame clones and lacks some. This table has some 15,000 clones, approximately 70% appearing once. The sample here was PBMCs, taken before nivolumab (anti-PD-1) treatment. Source of these receptors: a person aged 40-85 years with oral cavity squamous cell carcinoma. CDR3s include the opening cysteine and the closing phenylalanine or tryptophan. A D gene is named only where the DNA matches it firmly. Rows give clone size only sometimes, using once, few, many, or a class for an expanded clone.

D gene: -
J gene: TRBJ1-5
V gene: TRBV6-1
clone size: -
CDR3 DNA: TGTGCCAGCGTGACCGGGGATCAGCCCCAGCATTTT
CDR3 protein: CASVTGDQPQHF

D gene: -
J gene: TRBJ1-3
V gene: TRBV19
clone size: -
CDR3 DNA: TGTGCCACTCATCATCCCTCTGGAAACACCATATATTTT
CDR3 protein: CATHHPSGNTIYF

D gene: -
J gene: TRBJ1-6
V gene: TRBV10-3
clone size: once
CDR3 DNA: TGTGCCACGGCGGGACGGGATAATTCACCCCTCCACTTT
CDR3 protein: CATAGRDNSPLHF

D gene: -
J gene: TRBJ1-2
V gene: TRBV5-1
clone size: -
CDR3 DNA: TGCGCCAGCAGCTCTACTACTTCAGGGGCCTTAAGGGGCTACACCTTC
CDR3 protein: CASSSTTSGALRGYTF

D gene: -
J gene: TRBJ1-5
V gene: TRBV19
clone size: -
CDR3 DNA: TGTGCCAGTAGTATGTGGGACAACAATCAGCCCCAGCATTTT
CDR3 protein: CASSMWDNNQPQHF

D gene: -
J gene: TRBJ1-5
V gene: TRBV25-1
clone size: -
CDR3 DNA: TGTGCCAGCAGCCCATCGGGGGGCAATCAGCCCCAGCATTTT
CDR3 protein: CASSPSGGNQPQHF

D gene: -
J gene: TRBJ2-7
V gene: TRBV5-6
clone size: -
CDR3 DNA: TGTGCCAGCAGCTTGTTCCGAGGCAGTTACGAGCAGTACTTC
CDR3 protein: CASSLFRGSYEQYF

D gene: -
J gene: TRBJ2-7
V gene: TRBV4-1
clone size: few
CDR3 DNA: TGCGCCAGCAGCCTAGGGGGGACGGGCTCCTACGAGCAGTACTTC
CDR3 protein: CASSLGGTGSYEQYF

D gene: -
J gene: TRBJ1-1
V gene: TRBV9
clone size: -
CDR3 DNA: TGTGCCAGCAGCGTAGCCCCAACTTTACAGGGAAGAACTGAAGCTTTCTTT
CDR3 protein: CASSVAPTLQGRTEAFF

D gene: TRBD2
J gene: TRBJ2-1
V gene: TRBV25-1
clone size: -
CDR3 DNA: TGTGCCAGCAGTGAAAGTGTGAGAGCGGGGGGCTACAATGAGCAGTTCTTC
CDR3 protein: CASSESVRAGGYNEQFF

D gene: -
J gene: TRBJ1-2
V gene: TRBV29-1
clone size: -
CDR3 DNA: TGCAGCGTTGATTACGTGTACTATGGCTACACCTTC
CDR3 protein: CSVDYVYYGYTF

D gene: -
J gene: TRBJ2-7
V gene: TRBV28
clone size: -
CDR3 DNA: TGTGCCAGCAGTCCTATGGTTCGGATAGGAACCTACGAGCAGTACTTC
CDR3 protein: CASSPMVRIGTYEQYF

D gene: TRBD2
J gene: TRBJ2-5
V gene: TRBV9
clone size: once
CDR3 DNA: TGTGCCAGCAGCGTAGCTTCGGGGGGGACCCAGTACTTC
CDR3 protein: CASSVASGGTQYF

D gene: TRBD2
J gene: TRBJ2-1
V gene: TRBV30
clone size: -
CDR3 DNA: TGTGCCTGGACCACCGGGACTAGTCCATGGAATGAGCAGTTCTTC
CDR3 protein: CAWTTGTSPWNEQFF

D gene: -
J gene: TRBJ1-1
V gene: TRBV5-1
clone size: -
CDR3 DNA: TGCGCCAGCAGTTTCGGACAAGAAGCTTTCTTT
CDR3 protein: CASSFGQEAFF